The 20 T cell receptor beta chains below were found in one sample sequenced in a study of metastatic and nonmetastatic thyroid tumors. TCRdb re-called clones via MiXCR from the PCR reads. This sample has more than 10,000 clones; 28% occur once, and the top ten carry 10% to 15%. All patients were untreated before thyroid surgery. The sequenced sample was tumor tissue. The receptor source for this set is a female donor with papillary thyroid cancer or a benign thyroid nodule (not recorded which). Some clones in this sample may be carry-over from other donors' samples.

This clone was recorded a few times. This rearrangement joins TRBV6-2 or TRBV6-3 to TRBJ1-3, with 8 positions matching TRBD1. Unmatched junction bases numbered 5, after V lost 6 bases and J lost 1 base. The CDR3 runs to 15 residues. Germline V gene data show CDR1 as MNHEY and CDR2 as SVGEGT. CDR3 in amino acids: CASSLGTGSGNTIYF. The CDR3 DNA reads TGTGCCAGCAGCCTCGGGACAGGATCTGGAAACACCATATATTTT.

This clone was counted only a few times. The chain employs TRBV19 and TRBJ2-7; 11 positions agree with TRBD2. The CDR3 has 14 residues. V dropped 2 bases and J dropped 3; count of bases not matched to a gene: 0. Germline CDR1 is LNHDA and CDR2 is SQIVND (reference sequence). The CDR3 sequence: CASSITSGSYEQYF. The CDR3 DNA reads TGTGCCAGTAGTATAACTAGCGGGAGCTACGAGCAGTACTTC.

This clone came up a few times. The chain links TRBV10-2 to TRBJ1-1, with D perhaps matching TRBD1 (5 bases). In germline, CDR1 is WSHSY, CDR2 SAAADI. Trimming pared 3 bases from V and 0 bases from J, leaving 8 bases between. The CDR3 loop spans 14 amino acids. The CDR3 loop reads CASSELGLNTEAFF. CDR3 DNA: TGCGCCAGCAGTGAATTGGGACTGAACACTGAAGCTTTCTTT.

This clone was seen many times. This sequence joins TRBV5-1 and TRBJ2-6; D is possibly TRBD1 (6 bases). The CDR3 has 15 residues. The germline V gene encodes CDR1 SGHRS and CDR2 YFSETQ. Deletions cut 0 bases from V and 2 bases from J, with 6 bases between. DNA for the CDR3: TGCGCCAGCAGCTTGGACAGGGCTGGGGCCAACGTCCTGACTTTC. It is translated as CASSLDRAGANVLTF. The variable domain in full, completed from reference TRBV5-1 and TRBJ2-6, reads KAGVTQTPRYLIKTRGQQVTLSCSPISGHRSVSWYQQTPGQGLQFLFEYFSETQRNKGNFPGRFSGRQFSNSRSEMNVSTLELGDSALYLCASSLDRAGANVLTFGAGSRLTVL.

The chain carries TRBV19 and TRBJ2-7; 8 nucleotides align to TRBD1. J lost 3 bases, V lost 3 bases, and 10 bases had no gene match. Germline V gene data show CDR1 as LNHDA and CDR2 as SQIVND (reference sequence). The CDR3 spans 16 residues. As DNA, the CDR3 is TGTGCCAGTAGTATGAGGCCCCCCGGACAGGGCTACGAGCAGTACTTC. It yields the protein CASSMRPPGQGYEQYF.

On this clone: Since a much larger clone is just one base distant, this may be a read error. The chain combines TRBV7-8 with TRBJ2-3; the D gene is possibly TRBD2 (5 bases). Germline assignment: CDR1 SGHVS and CDR2 FQNEAQ. Deletions cut 3 bases from V and 7 bases from J, with 17 bases between. This CDR3 is 15 amino acids long. CDR3 nucleotide sequence: TGTGCCAGCAGCTTGTCCCTGCGGGCAGCATATACGCAGTATTTT. This sequence encodes CASSLSLRAAYTQYF. Using reference TRBV7-8 and TRBJ2-3 for the parts outside the CDR3, the full variable domain is GAGVSQSPRYKVAKRGQDVALRCDPISGHVSLFWYQQALGQGPEFLTYFQNEAQLDKSGLPSDRFFAERPEGSVSTLKIQRTQQEDSAVYLCASSLSLRAAYTQYFGPGTRLTVL.

A few counts support this clone. One end of the junction is discordant with germline, which a read error may explain. This sequence joins TRBV6-1 and TRBJ1-3; D gene unclear. The CDR3 extends over 15 amino acids. Per germline, CDR1 MNHNS and CDR2 SASEGT. CDR3 in DNA: TGTGCCAGCAGTGAATTTTCGACCTCAGGAAACACCAGATATTTT. It codes for CASSEFSTSGNTRYF.

This clone was seen a few times. A junction end diverges from the germline sequence, so it may reflect a read error. DNA of the CDR3: TGTGCCAGTAATAGACAGCCTGGGGTCTATGTCTACACCTTC. Translating it yields CASNRQPGVYVYTF. The V and J genes are TRBV19 and TRBJ1-2; possibly TRBD1 for D (5 bases). CDR1 is LNHDA, CDR2 SQIVND, per germline (reference sequence). There are 14 residues in the CDR3.

This chain uses TRBV6-2 or TRBV6-3 with TRBJ2-7; D may correspond to TRBD1 or TRBD2 (7 bases each). Germline loops: CDR1 MNHEY, CDR2 SVGEGT. V gave up 2 bases and J gave up 2 bases, with 13 bases separating them. The length of the CDR3 is 15 residues. The CDR3 region is CASSYRGDRPYEQYF. The CDR3 DNA reads TGTGCCAGCAGTTACCGGGGGGACAGACCCTACGAGCAGTACTTC.

The chain is built from TRBV5-4 and TRBJ2-7; 9 bases map to TRBD2. The V and J ends lost 5 bases and 4 bases, in that order; junction bases with no gene match: 7. Germline-derived CDR1 and CDR2 are SGHNT and YYREEE (reference sequence). The CDR3 has 14 residues. CDR3 nucleotides: TGTGCCAGCAGACTTAGCGGGAGAAGATACGAGCAGTACTTC. It encodes CASRLSGRRYEQYF.

This clone is medium-sized by share. The V gene is TRBV19, the J gene TRBJ1-5, with 8 nucleotides matching TRBD1. Germline V gene data show CDR1 as LNHDA and CDR2 as SQIVND (reference sequence). J was trimmed by 6 bases and V by 1 base; bases with no gene match: 2. CDR3 size: 14 residues. In DNA, the CDR3 is TGTGCCAGTAGTATAGCAGGGGGCGGTCAGCCCCAGCATTTT. Translating it yields CASSIAGGGQPQHF. The whole variable domain, remainder taken from reference TRBV19 and TRBJ1-5, is DGGITQSPKYLFRKEGQNVTLSCEQNLNHDAMYWYRQDPGQGLRLIYYSQIVNDFQKGDIAEGYSVSREKKESFPLTVTSAQKNPTAFYLCASSIAGGGQPQHFGDGTRLSIL.

This clone is medium-sized (0.01 to 0.1%). The V call is TRBV6-1, the J call TRBJ2-3; 7 bases map to TRBD2. This CDR3 is 14 amino acids long. Germline V gene sequence: CDR1 MNHNS, CDR2 SASEGT. Germline trimming cut 8 bases from V and 0 bases from J; bases unmatched to any gene: 5. CDR3 coding DNA: TGTGCCAGCGCCTCCGGGGGGAGCACAGATACGCAGTATTTT. This gives the protein CASASGGSTDTQYF.

This clone was counted a few times. J is TRBJ1-4 and V is TRBV4-1; possibly TRBD1 for D (5 bases). Germline assignment: CDR1 MGHRA and CDR2 YSYEKL. The CDR3 consists of 15 residues. V was pared by 5 bases and J by 8 bases, with 18 bases between. CDR3 region: CASSASTGTGEKLFF. The CDR3 DNA follows: TGCGCCAGCAGCGCCAGTACCGGGACGGGCGAAAAACTGTTTTTT.

This clone occurred many times. The V and J genes are TRBV6-1 and TRBJ1-1, with D possibly matching TRBD1 (5 bases). CDR3 length equals 15 residues. Trimming pared 5 bases from V and 1 base from J, leaving 14 bases between. Germline CDR1 and CDR2: MNHNS and SASEGT. CDR3 nucleotide sequence: TGTGCCAGCAGTTTTCCGGGACGGCAGAACACTGAAGCTTTCTTT. Protein product: CASSFPGRQNTEAFF.

This clone has a count of ten or more. This chain uses TRBV4-1 with TRBJ2-4; D call uncertain. Trimming cost V 6 bases and J 0 bases, with 18 bases left between them. The CDR3 extends over 17 amino acids. The V gene's germline CDR1 is MGHRA and CDR2 YSYEKL. The CDR3 DNA sequence: TGCGCCAGCAGAGCCCTACCAGTGTCGGTAGCCAAAAACATTCAGTACTTC. Translation gives CASRALPVSVAKNIQYF.

In its sample, this clone was seen a few times. This chain joins TRBV6-5 and TRBJ1-4, with D hard to call. The V and J ends lost 7 bases and 0 bases respectively, with 6 bases between them. Germline CDR1 is MNHEY and CDR2 is SVGAGI. This CDR3 contains 13 residues. The CDR3 loop is CASMATTNEKLFF. The CDR3 region has the DNA TGTGCCAGCATGGCTACAACTAATGAAAAACTGTTTTTT.

The genes are TRBV28 and TRBJ2-7, with unresolved D. Germline values: CDR1 MDHEN, CDR2 SYDVKM. The CDR3 is 15 residues long. V was pared by 5 bases and J by 2 bases, with 16 bases between. Written as DNA, the CDR3 is TGTGCCAGCAGTCCCTGTACGCCAAGCCCCTACGAGCAGTACTTC. Its protein product is CASSPCTPSPYEQYF.

This clone came up many times. The V call is TRBV19, the J call TRBJ2-1; TRBD2 matches at 8 bases. CDR1 and CDR2 (germline): LNHDA, SQIVND (reference sequence). V lost 1 base to trimming and J lost 10 bases; unmatched junction nucleotides: 9. This CDR3 has 15 residues. The CDR3 sequence is CASSIVTGGSEEQFF. Written as DNA, the CDR3 is TGTGCCAGTAGTATAGTAACGGGAGGGTCCGAAGAGCAGTTCTTC.

This clone was seen at least ten times. The V gene is TRBV6-2 or TRBV6-3, the J gene TRBJ2-4; D is unresolved. The CDR3 extends over 15 amino acids. V was shortened by 8 bases and J by 6 bases, with 20 bases between the two germline ends. The germline gives CDR1 MNHEY, CDR2 SVGEGT. The CDR3 loop is CASLVSGGDGNIQYF. The CDR3 DNA reads as TGTGCCAGCCTGGTGTCCGGTGGGGATGGAAACATTCAGTACTTC.

This chain links TRBV6-6 with TRBJ1-2; TRBD1 aligns across 7 bases. CDR3 length: 14 amino acids. Germline trimming cut 2 bases from V and 8 bases from J; bases unmatched to any gene: 8. CDR1 and CDR2 from the germline V gene are MNHNY and SVGAGI (reference sequence). CDR3 nucleotides: TGTGCCAGCAGTTACGAACTGCCCAGGGGGGGCTACACCTTC. Translation gives CASSYELPRGGYTF.